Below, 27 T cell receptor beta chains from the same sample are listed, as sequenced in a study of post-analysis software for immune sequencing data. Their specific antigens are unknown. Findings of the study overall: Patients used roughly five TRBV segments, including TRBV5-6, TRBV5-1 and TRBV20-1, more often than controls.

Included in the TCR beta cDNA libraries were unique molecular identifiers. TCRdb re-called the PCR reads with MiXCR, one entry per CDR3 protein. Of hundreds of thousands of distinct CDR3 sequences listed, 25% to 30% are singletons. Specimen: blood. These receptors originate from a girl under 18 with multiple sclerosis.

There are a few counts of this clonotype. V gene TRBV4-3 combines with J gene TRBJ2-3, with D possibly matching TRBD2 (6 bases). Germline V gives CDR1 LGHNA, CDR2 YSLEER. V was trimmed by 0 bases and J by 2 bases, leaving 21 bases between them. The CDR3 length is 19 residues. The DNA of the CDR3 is TGCGCCAGCAGCCAAGATGGAATGGAGGGCGTGGGGGTCACAGATACGCAGTATTTT. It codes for CASSQDGMEGVGVTDTQYF.

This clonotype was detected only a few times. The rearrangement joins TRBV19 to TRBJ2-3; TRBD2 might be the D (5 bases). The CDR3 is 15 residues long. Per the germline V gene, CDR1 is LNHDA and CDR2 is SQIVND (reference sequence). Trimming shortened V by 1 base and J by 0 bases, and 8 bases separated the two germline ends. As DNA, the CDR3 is TGTGCCAGTAGTATAGGCCTAGCTAGCACAGATACGCAGTATTTT. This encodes CASSIGLASTDTQYF.

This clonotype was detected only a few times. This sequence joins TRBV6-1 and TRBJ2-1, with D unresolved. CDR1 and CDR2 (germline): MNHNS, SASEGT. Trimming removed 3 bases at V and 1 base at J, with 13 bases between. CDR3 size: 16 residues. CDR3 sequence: CASSDLPYGSYNEQFF. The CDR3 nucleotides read TGTGCCAGCAGTGACTTACCATACGGTTCCTACAATGAGCAGTTCTTC.

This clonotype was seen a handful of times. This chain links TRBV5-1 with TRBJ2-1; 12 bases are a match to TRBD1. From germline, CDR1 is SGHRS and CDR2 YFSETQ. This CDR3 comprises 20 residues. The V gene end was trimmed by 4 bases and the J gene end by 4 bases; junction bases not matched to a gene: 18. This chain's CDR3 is CASSTVGTGGRRLGYNEQFF. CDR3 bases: TGCGCCAGCAGCACCGTGGGGACAGGGGGCAGACGGTTAGGTTACAATGAGCAGTTCTTC.

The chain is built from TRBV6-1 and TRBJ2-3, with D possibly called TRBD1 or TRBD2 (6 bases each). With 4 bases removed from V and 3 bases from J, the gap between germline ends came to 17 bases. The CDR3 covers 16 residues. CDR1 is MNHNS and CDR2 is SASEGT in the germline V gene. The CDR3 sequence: CASSGDRGDWTDTQYF. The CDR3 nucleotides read TGTGCCAGCAGTGGTGATAGGGGGGATTGGACAGATACGCAGTATTTT.

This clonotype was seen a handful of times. The CDR3 nucleotides are TGTGCCAGCAGCTCCCCAGGGGCACGGAACACTGAAGCTTTCTTT. Its protein is CASSSPGARNTEAFF. This chain links TRBV7-2 with TRBJ1-1; D possibly corresponds to TRBD1 (6 bases). Germline CDR1 and CDR2: SGHTA and FQGNSA. The V end lost 4 bases, the J end lost 1 base, and 13 bases lay between the germline ends. The CDR3 totals 15 residues.

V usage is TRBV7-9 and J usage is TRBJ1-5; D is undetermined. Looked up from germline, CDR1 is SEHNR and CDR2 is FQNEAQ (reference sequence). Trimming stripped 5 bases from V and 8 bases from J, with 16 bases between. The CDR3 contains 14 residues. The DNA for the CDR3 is TGTGCCAGCAGCCCAGGTGCCCCGGTGAAGCCCCAGCATTTT. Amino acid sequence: CASSPGAPVKPQHF.

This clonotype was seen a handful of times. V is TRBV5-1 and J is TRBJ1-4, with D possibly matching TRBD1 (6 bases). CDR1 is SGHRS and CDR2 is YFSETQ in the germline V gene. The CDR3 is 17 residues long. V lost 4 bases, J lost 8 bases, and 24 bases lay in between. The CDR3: CASSPTSGATATEKLFF. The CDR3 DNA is TGCGCCAGCAGCCCCACTTCAGGGGCCACCGCAACCGAAAAACTGTTTTTT.

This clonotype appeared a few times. The CDR3 coding sequence is TGCGCCAGCAGCCAAGAGGTGGCGGACCCCTACGAGCAGTACTTC. Protein sequence: CASSQEVADPYEQYF. J is TRBJ2-7 and V is TRBV4-3, with D unclear. Trimming took off 0 bases at V and 2 bases at J, with 11 bases between the two ends. This CDR3 contains 15 residues. CDR1 is LGHNA, CDR2 YSLEER, per germline.

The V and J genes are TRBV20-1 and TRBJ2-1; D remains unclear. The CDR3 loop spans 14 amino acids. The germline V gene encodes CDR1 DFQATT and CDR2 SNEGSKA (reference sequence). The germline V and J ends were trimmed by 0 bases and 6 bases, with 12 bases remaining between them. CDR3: CSARDYLVANEQFF. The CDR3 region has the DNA TGCAGTGCTAGAGATTATTTGGTGGCCAATGAGCAGTTCTTC.

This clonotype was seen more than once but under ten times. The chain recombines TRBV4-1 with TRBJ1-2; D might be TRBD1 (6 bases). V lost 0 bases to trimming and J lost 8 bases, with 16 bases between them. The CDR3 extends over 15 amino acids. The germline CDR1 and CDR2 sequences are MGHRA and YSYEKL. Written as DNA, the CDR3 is TGCGCCAGCAGCCAAGACGTTGGGACACCGTCGGGCTACACCTTC. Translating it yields CASSQDVGTPSGYTF.

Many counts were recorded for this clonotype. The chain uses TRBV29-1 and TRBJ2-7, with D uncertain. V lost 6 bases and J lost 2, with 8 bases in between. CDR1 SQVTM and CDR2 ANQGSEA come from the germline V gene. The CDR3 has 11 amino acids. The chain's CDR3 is CSVGRAYEQYF. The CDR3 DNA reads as TGCAGCGTCGGACGCGCCTACGAGCAGTACTTC.

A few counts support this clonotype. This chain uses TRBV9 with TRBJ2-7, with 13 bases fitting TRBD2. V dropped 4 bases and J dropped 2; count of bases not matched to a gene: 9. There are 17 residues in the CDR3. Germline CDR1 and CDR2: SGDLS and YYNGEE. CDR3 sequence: CASSPGLAGSRAYEQYF. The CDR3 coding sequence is TGTGCCAGCAGCCCGGGACTAGCGGGATCAAGGGCCTACGAGCAGTACTTC.

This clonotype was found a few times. The CDR3, as DNA: TGCGCCAGCAGTTTCGGGGGTCGGAACCTGGACTATGGCTACACCTTC. The encoded protein is CASSFGGRNLDYGYTF. This chain joins TRBV5-1 and TRBJ1-2; a weak D match, TRBD1 (5 bases). CDR3 length: 16 amino acids. V lost 5 bases to trimming and J lost 3 bases, with 20 bases between them. Germline lookup yields CDR1 SGHRS and CDR2 YFSETQ.

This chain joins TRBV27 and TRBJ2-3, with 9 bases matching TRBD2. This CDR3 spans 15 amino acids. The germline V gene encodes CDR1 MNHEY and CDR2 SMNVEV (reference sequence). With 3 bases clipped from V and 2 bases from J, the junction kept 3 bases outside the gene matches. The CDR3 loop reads CASSLREGPTDTQYF. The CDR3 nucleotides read TGTGCCAGCAGTTTGCGGGAGGGACCCACAGATACGCAGTATTTT.

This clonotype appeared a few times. The CDR3 DNA sequence: TGCAGTGCTGGCCCCGCGGGGGGGCTGAACACTGAAGCTTTCTTT. Protein product: CSAGPAGGLNTEAFF. The rearrangement joins TRBV20-1 to TRBJ1-1, with D possibly being TRBD1 (6 bases). The germline V gene encodes CDR1 DFQATT and CDR2 SNEGSKA (reference sequence). This CDR3 region has 15 residues. Between the trimmed V and J ends, which lost 5 bases and 0 bases, there was a span of 16 bases.

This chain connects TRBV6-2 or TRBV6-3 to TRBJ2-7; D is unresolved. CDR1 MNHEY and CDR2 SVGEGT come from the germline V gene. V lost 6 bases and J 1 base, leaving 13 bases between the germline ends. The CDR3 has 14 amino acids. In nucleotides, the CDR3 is TGTGCCAGCAGAGACTTGGGCAGATCCTACGAGCAGTACTTC. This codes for CASRDLGRSYEQYF.

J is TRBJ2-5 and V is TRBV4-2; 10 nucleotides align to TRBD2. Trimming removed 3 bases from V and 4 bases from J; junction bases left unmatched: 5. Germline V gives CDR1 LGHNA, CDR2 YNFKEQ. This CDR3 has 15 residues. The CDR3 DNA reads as TGTGCCAGCAGCCAGGAGCGGGGGGGCCTAGAGACCCAGTACTTC. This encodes CASSQERGGLETQYF.

Here the CDR3 reads CASSAGTTQYF. DNA for the CDR3: TGTGCCAGCAGCGCCGGGACTACCCAGTACTTC. The gene calls are TRBV2 and TRBJ2-5; a weak D match, TRBD2 (6 bases). The CDR3 has 11 residues. V gave up 6 bases and J gave up 8 bases, with 10 bases separating them. Germline loops: CDR1 SNHLY, CDR2 FYNNEI.

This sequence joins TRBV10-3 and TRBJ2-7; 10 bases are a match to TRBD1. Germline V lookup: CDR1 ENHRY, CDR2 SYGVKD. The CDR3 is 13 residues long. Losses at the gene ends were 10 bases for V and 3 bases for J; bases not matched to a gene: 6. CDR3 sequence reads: CATGGDRGYEQYF. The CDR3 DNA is TGTGCCACCGGAGGGGACAGGGGCTACGAGCAGTACTTC.

CDR3 residues: CASSVRGQGTGELFF. CDR3 in DNA: TGTGCCAGCAGTGTTCGGGGACAGGGTACCGGGGAGCTGTTTTTT. This chain uses TRBV2 with TRBJ2-2, with 9 bases fitting TRBD1. This CDR3 has 15 residues. CDR1 is SNHLY and CDR2 is FYNNEI in the germline V gene. V was clipped by 4 bases and J by 5 bases; unmatched bases: 5.

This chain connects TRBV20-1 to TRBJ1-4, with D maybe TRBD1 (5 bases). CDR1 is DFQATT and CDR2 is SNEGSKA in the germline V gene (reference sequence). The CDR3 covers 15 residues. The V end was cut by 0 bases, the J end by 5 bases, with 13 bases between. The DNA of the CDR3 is TGCAGTGCTAGAGATATTGGCAGGGTAAATGAAAAACTGTTTTTT. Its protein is CSARDIGRVNEKLFF.

The chain's CDR3 is CSARVTGGRTEAFF. DNA of the CDR3: TGCAGTGCTAGGGTTACAGGGGGGAGGACTGAAGCTTTCTTT. This chain connects TRBV20-1 to TRBJ1-1, with 8 positions matching TRBD1. V lost 3 bases and J lost 5; bases outside the gene matches: 8. Germline V gene sequence: CDR1 DFQATT, CDR2 SNEGSKA (reference sequence). The CDR3 totals 14 residues.

CDR3 in DNA: TGCAGTGCTACATACCAGGGACCAAGAATCTCCTACGAGCAGTACTTC. Its protein product is CSATYQGPRISYEQYF. The rearrangement links TRBV20-1 to TRBJ2-7; D may be TRBD1 or TRBD2 (5 bases each). Trimming left V 4 bases short and J 0 bases short, with 19 bases between. Per germline, CDR1 DFQATT and CDR2 SNEGSKA (reference sequence). The CDR3 is 16 residues long.

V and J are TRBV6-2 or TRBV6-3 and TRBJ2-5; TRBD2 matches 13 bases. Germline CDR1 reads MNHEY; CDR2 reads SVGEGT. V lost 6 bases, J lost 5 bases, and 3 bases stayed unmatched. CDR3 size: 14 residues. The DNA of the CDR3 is TGTGCCAGCAGAAGGACTAGCGGGAGCGAGACCCAGTACTTC. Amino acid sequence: CASRRTSGSETQYF.

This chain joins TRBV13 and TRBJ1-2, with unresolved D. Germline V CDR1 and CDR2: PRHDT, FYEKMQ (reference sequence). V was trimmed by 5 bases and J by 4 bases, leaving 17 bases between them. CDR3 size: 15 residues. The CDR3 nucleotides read TGTGCCAGCAGCCCGCGAGCAGGAGTGCCCTATGGCTACACCTTC. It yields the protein CASSPRAGVPYGYTF. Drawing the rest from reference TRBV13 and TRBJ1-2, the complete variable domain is AAGVIQSPRHLIKEKRETATLKCYPIPRHDTVYWYQQGPGQDPQFLISFYEKMQSDKGSIPDRFSAQQFSDYHSELNMSSLELGDSALYFCASSPRAGVPYGYTFGSGTRLTVV.

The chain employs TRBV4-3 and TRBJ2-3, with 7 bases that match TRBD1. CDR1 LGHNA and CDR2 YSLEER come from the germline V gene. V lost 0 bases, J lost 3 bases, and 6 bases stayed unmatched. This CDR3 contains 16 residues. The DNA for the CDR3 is TGCGCCAGCAGCCAAGATCTAGGCAGGGGGACAGATACGCAGTATTTT. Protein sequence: CASSQDLGRGTDTQYF.